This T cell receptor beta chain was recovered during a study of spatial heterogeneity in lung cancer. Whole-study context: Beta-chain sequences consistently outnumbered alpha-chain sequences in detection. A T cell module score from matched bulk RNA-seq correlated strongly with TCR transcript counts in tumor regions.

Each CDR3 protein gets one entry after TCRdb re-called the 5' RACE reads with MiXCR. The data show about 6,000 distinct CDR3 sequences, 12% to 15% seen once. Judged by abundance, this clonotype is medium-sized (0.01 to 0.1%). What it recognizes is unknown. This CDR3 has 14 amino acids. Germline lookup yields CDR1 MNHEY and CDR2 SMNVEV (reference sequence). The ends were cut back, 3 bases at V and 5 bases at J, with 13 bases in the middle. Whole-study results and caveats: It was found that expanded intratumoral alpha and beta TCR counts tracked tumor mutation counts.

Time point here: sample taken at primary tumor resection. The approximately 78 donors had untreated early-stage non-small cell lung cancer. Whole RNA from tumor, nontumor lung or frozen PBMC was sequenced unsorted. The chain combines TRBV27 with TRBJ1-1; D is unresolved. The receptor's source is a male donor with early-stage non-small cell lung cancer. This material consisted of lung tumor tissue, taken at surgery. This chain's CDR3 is CASSFAPVWTEAFF. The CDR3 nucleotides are TGTGCCAGCAGTTTCGCCCCCGTTTGGACTGAAGCTTTCTTT.